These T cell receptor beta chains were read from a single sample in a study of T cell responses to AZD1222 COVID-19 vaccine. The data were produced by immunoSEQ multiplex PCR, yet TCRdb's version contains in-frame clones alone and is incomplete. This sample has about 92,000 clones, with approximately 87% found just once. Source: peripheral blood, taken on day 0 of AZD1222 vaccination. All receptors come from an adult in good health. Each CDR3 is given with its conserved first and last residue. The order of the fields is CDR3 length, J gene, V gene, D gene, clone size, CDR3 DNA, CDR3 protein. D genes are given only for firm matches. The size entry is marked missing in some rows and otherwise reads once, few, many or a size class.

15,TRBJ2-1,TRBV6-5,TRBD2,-,TGTGCCAGCGGTAGCGGGAGAAAGCCCTACAATGAGCAGTTCTTC,CASGSGRKPYNEQFF
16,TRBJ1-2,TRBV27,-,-,TGTGCCAGCAGGACCGCGGGCGAATATACTAACTATGGCTACACCTTC,CASRTAGEYTNYGYTF
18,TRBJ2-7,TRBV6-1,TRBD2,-,TGTGCCAGCAGTGAAAACAGTTGGGGACTAGCGGGAACATACGAGCAGTACTTC,CASSENSWGLAGTYEQYF
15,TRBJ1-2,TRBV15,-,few,TGTGCCACCAGCAGAGATTCGGCGAAGAGGAATGGCTACACCTTC,CATSRDSAKRNGYTF
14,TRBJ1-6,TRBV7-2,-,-,TGTGCCAGCAGTTTTAAAGGGGCGGTAGCACCCCTCCACTTT,CASSFKGAVAPLHF
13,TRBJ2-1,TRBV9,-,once,TGTGCCAGCAGCGTACGTTCCTACAATGAGCAGTTCTTC,CASSVRSYNEQFF
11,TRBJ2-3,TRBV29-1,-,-,TGCAGCGTTGAAGAGACAGATACGCAGTATTTT,CSVEETDTQYF
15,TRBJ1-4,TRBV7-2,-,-,TGTGCCAGCAGCTTAGAATACATCGCTAATGAAAAACTGTTTTTT,CASSLEYIANEKLFF
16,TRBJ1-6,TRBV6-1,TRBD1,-,TGTGCCAGCAGTGAGTCCCCGGGACAGAGCCTTAGGCCCCTCCACTTT,CASSESPGQSLRPLHF
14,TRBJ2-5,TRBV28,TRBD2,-,TGTGCCAGCAGTCCGTCGGGACTAGGGCAGACCCAGTACTTC,CASSPSGLGQTQYF
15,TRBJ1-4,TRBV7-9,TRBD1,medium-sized,TGTGCCAGCAGCTTACCAGGGGGCGCGGAGGAAAAACTGTTTTTT,CASSLPGGAEEKLFF
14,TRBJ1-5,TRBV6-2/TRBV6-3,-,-,TGTGCCAGCAGTTACGTTCGGGGGAATCAGCCCCAGCATTTT,CASSYVRGNQPQHF
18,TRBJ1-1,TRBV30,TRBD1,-,TGTGCCTGGAGTGTTTTTTTGGGACAGACTTCCCAGAACACTGAAGCTTTCTTT,CAWSVFLGQTSQNTEAFF
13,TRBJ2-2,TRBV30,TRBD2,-,TGTGCCTCGGGACTATGGGACACCGGGGAGCTGTTTTTT,CASGLWDTGELFF
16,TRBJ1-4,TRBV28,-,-,TGTGCCAGCAGCCGGGACTTCGCCGCGGGGGTTGAAAAACTGTTTTTT,CASSRDFAAGVEKLFF
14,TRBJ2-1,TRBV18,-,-,TGTGCCAGCTCACCGTCCTGGGGCTACAATGAGCAGTTCTTC,CASSPSWGYNEQFF
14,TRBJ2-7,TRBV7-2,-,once,TGTGCCAGCAGCCCTAAGCGACAAGACTACGAGCAGTACTTC,CASSPKRQDYEQYF
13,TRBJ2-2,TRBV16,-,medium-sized,TGTGCCAGCAGCCAGGGGCCTACCGGGGAGCTGTTTTTT,CASSQGPTGELFF
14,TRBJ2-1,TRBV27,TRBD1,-,TGTGCCAGCAGAGGGACAGTTTCCTACAATGAGCAGTTCTTC,CASRGTVSYNEQFF
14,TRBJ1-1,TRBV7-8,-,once,TGTGCCAGCAGCTTAGGTACAGCTAACACTGAAGCTTTCTTT,CASSLGTANTEAFF
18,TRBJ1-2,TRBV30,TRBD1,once,TGTGCCTGGAGCCGACGGGGACAGGGGGCGCAGATTGGCTATGGCTACACCTTC,CAWSRRGQGAQIGYGYTF
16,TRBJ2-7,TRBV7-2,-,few,TGTGCCAGCAGCTTAGTGCGTCCTACCGGGAGTTGCGAGCAGTACTTC,CASSLVRPTGSCEQYF
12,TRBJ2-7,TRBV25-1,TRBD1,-,TGTGCCAGCCGGGACAGGCACTACGAGCAGTACTTC,CASRDRHYEQYF
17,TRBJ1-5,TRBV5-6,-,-,TGTGCCAGCAGCTTCTTCGACAGCCCTTTTGGCAATCAGCCCCAGCATTTT,CASSFFDSPFGNQPQHF
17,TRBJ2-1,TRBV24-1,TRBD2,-,TGTGCCACCAGTGATTTATCTAGCGGGCCCCGAGGCAATGAGCAGTTCTTC,CATSDLSSGPRGNEQFF
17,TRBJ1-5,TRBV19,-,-,TGTGCCAGTAGTCCGAATCAGTCTGGACATAGCAATCAGCCCCAGCATTTT,CASSPNQSGHSNQPQHF
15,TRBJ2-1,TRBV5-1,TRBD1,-,TGCGCCAGCAGCGTCACGGGACAGGGTATCGGTGAGCAGTTCTTC,CASSVTGQGIGEQFF
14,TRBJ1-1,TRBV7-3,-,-,TGTGCCAGCAGCTTAATGGGGACCGACAGCGAAGCTTTCTTT,CASSLMGTDSEAFF
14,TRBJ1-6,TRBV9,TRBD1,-,TGTGCCAGCAGCGTGGGACAGAATAATTCACCCCTCCACTTT,CASSVGQNNSPLHF
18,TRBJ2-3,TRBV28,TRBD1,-,TGTGCCAGCAGTTTTTTACAGGGGGCGAAAATAAGCACAGATACGCAGTATTTT,CASSFLQGAKISTDTQYF
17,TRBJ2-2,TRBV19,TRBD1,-,TGTGCCAGTAGTACCCGTCGACAGGGTTATCTCCCCGGGGAGCTGTTTTTT,CASSTRRQGYLPGELFF
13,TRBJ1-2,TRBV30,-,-,TGTGCCTGGAGGACGTTCGGAAACTATGGCTACACCTTC,CAWRTFGNYGYTF
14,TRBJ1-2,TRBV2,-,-,TGTGCCGCCGACAGAAAAGGAACCGCCTATGGCTACACCTTC,CAADRKGTAYGYTF
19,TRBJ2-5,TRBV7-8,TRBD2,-,TGTGCCAGCAGCCTAGGGAGAGGGGGACTAGCGGGAGGCGGTAAGACCCAGTACTTC,CASSLGRGGLAGGGKTQYF
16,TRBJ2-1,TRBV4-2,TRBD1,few,TGTGCCAGCAGCCAATGGACAGGGAAAGGAAGCAATGAGCAGTTCTTC,CASSQWTGKGSNEQFF
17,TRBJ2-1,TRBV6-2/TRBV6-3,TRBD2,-,TGTGCCAGCAGTTACTCGAAGGGGACTAGCGGTTACAATGAGCAGTTCTTC,CASSYSKGTSGYNEQFF
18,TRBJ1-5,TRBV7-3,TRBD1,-,TGTGCCAGCAGCACAACGCAAACAGGGGGCAAGGGATATCAGCCCCAGCATTTT,CASSTTQTGGKGYQPQHF
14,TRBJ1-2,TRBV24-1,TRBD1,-,TGTGCCACCAGTAAGGGACAGTCTAACTATGGCTACACCTTC,CATSKGQSNYGYTF
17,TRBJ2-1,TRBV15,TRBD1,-,TGTGCCACCAGCAGAGATCAGGGGACAGACTCCTACAATGAGCAGTTCTTC,CATSRDQGTDSYNEQFF
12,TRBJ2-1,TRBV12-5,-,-,TGTGCTAGTGGTCCAGACTACAATGAGCAGTTCTTC,CASGPDYNEQFF